These 15 T cell receptor beta chains share one sample of origin, sequenced in a study of cytomegalovirus exposure and HLA in healthy donors. Here immunoSEQ multiplex PCR was the method, and the copy in TCRdb shows in-frame clones only, minus some. The sample includes some 120,000 clones, almost 90% of them seen just once. The sample was PBMCs. The receptors were gathered from a man younger than 40 in good health and CMV-seronegative.

The genes are TRBV4-3 and TRBJ2-6; 7 positions agree with TRBD1. CDR1 is LGHNA, CDR2 YSLEER, per germline. This CDR3 has 19 residues. J gave up 0 bases and V 4 bases, and 12 bases lay outside the gene matches. Written as DNA, the CDR3 is TGCGCCAGCAGCCCCTCCCGGACAGGAATACTCTCTGGGGCCAACGTCCTGACTTTC. Encoded protein: CASSPSRTGILSGANVLTF.

The chain uses TRBV7-3 and TRBJ1-1; D is unresolved. Germline lookup yields CDR1 SGHTA and CDR2 FQGTGA. This CDR3 region has 13 residues. V was clipped by 5 bases and J by 0 bases, with 7 bases between them. CDR3 sequence: CASSVKLNTEAFF. The CDR3 region has the DNA TGTGCCAGCAGCGTCAAGCTGAACACTGAAGCTTTCTTT.

This clone appeared a single time. This rearrangement joins TRBV7-9 to TRBJ2-1; no definite D call. The CDR3 extends over 13 amino acids. V lost 1 base to trimming and J lost 3 bases, with 4 bases between them. Germline V lookup: CDR1 SEHNR, CDR2 FQNEAQ (reference sequence). CDR3 amino acids: CASSLDSYNEQFF. The CDR3 DNA follows: TGTGCCAGCAGCTTAGACAGCTACAATGAGCAGTTCTTC.

The gene calls are TRBV7-9 and TRBJ2-1; 12 bases are shared with TRBD2. CDR1 is SEHNR, CDR2 FQNEAQ, per germline (reference sequence). The CDR3 is 16 amino acids. V lost 6 bases and J lost 1; bases outside the gene matches: 4. CDR3 region: CASSRLAGASYNEQFF. The CDR3 nucleotides read TGTGCCAGCAGTCGACTAGCGGGAGCATCCTACAATGAGCAGTTCTTC. The full variable domain, with the rest looked up from reference TRBV7-9 and TRBJ2-1, is DTGVSQNPRHKITKRGQNVTFRCDPISEHNRLYWYRQTLGQGPEFLTYFQNEAQLEKSRLLSDRFSAERPKGSFSTLEIQRTEQGDSAMYLCASSRLAGASYNEQFFGPGTRLTVL.

The J gene is TRBJ1-1, the V gene TRBV30; D not resolved. Germline V gene sequence: CDR1 GTSNPN, CDR2 SVGIG (reference sequence). Trimming took off 2 bases at V and 2 bases at J, with 9 bases between the two ends. The CDR3 length is 13 residues. Written as DNA, the CDR3 is TGTGCCTGGAGTCCCATCACAAACACTGAAGCTTTCTTT. Translation: CAWSPITNTEAFF.

The CDR3 region has the DNA TGTGCCAGCAGCTTAGGAGCGGGATTAAATGGTAATGAGCAGTTCTTC. Translated, it gives CASSLGAGLNGNEQFF. V usage is TRBV7-9 and J usage is TRBJ2-1; 7 nucleotides line up with TRBD2. CDR1 is SEHNR and CDR2 is FQNEAQ in the germline V gene (reference sequence). This CDR3 is built from 16 residues. J gave up 7 bases and V 1 base, and 10 bases lay outside the gene matches. Full variable domain (outside the CDR3, taken from reference TRBV7-9 and TRBJ2-1): DTGVSQNPRHKITKRGQNVTFRCDPISEHNRLYWYRQTLGQGPEFLTYFQNEAQLEKSRLLSDRFSAERPKGSFSTLEIQRTEQGDSAMYLCASSLGAGLNGNEQFFGPGTRLTVL.

The chain employs TRBV13 and TRBJ1-1, with D possibly TRBD1 on 5 matching bases. CDR3 length: 13 amino acids. Trimming took 5 bases from V and 3 from J, leaving 10 bases between them. The germline CDR1 and CDR2 sequences are PRHDT and FYEKMQ (reference sequence). CDR3 protein: CASSGQGDTEAFF. CDR3 nucleotides: TGTGCCAGCAGCGGCCAGGGCGACACTGAAGCTTTCTTT.

The rearrangement joins TRBV5-1 to TRBJ2-5; TRBD2 agrees at 8 bases. Per the germline V gene, CDR1 is SGHRS and CDR2 is YFSETQ. V lost 0 bases, J lost 5 bases, and 9 bases stayed unmatched. This CDR3 has 16 amino acids. CDR3 sequence: CASSLVGSGRRETQYF. CDR3 DNA: TGCGCCAGCAGCTTGGTGGGCAGCGGGAGAAGGGAGACCCAGTACTTC.

The CDR3 sequence: CASSLRQGPSTEAFF. The CDR3 bases are TGCGCCAGCAGCTTGAGACAGGGTCCCAGCACTGAAGCTTTCTTT. The chain couples TRBV5-1 to TRBJ1-1, with 7 bases fitting TRBD1. V trimming: 1 base; J trimming: 4 bases; junction bases outside the gene matches: 7. CDR1 SGHRS and CDR2 YFSETQ come from the germline V gene. The CDR3 runs 15 residues. The variable domain in full, with the rest retrieved from reference TRBV5-1 and TRBJ1-1, is KAGVTQTPRYLIKTRGQQVTLSCSPISGHRSVSWYQQTPGQGLQFLFEYFSETQRNKGNFPGRFSGRQFSNSRSEMNVSTLELGDSALYLCASSLRQGPSTEAFFGQGTRLTVV.

The V and J genes are TRBV19 and TRBJ1-1, with a tentative D call TRBD1 (6 bases). V was cut by 1 base and J by 3 bases, with 12 bases left in between. Per the germline V gene, CDR1 is LNHDA and CDR2 is SQIVND (reference sequence). The CDR3 length is 15 residues. The CDR3 DNA is TGTGCCAGTAGTATAGGATCAGGGGTGCACACTGAAGCTTTCTTT. Amino acids: CASSIGSGVHTEAFF. The entire variable domain, with the rest obtained from reference TRBV19 and TRBJ1-1, is as follows: DGGITQSPKYLFRKEGQNVTLSCEQNLNHDAMYWYRQDPGQGLRLIYYSQIVNDFQKGDIAEGYSVSREKKESFPLTVTSAQKNPTAFYLCASSIGSGVHTEAFFGQGTRLTVV.

The DNA of the CDR3 is TGCGCCAGCACACCTCAGCCGGGACTCCTGAACTATGGCTACACCTTC. It yields the protein CASTPQPGLLNYGYTF. This sequence joins TRBV4-1 and TRBJ1-2; possibly TRBD1 for D (5 bases). The V gene lost 7 bases and the J gene lost 2 bases, with 20 bases spanning the gap. The CDR3 has 16 amino acids. Germline V lookup: CDR1 MGHRA, CDR2 YSYEKL.

The chain links TRBV13 to TRBJ2-7; 11 bases fit TRBD2. The CDR3 spans 18 residues. V was pared by 3 bases and J by 4 bases, with 14 bases of the junction left unmatched. The V gene's germline CDR1 is PRHDT and CDR2 FYEKMQ (reference sequence). CDR3 bases: TGTGCCAGCAGCTTCTTTCTAGCGGGAGGTGGCCGCGTGTACGAGCAGTACTTC. It yields the protein CASSFFLAGGGRVYEQYF.

The chain uses TRBV5-1 and TRBJ1-5; D might be TRBD1 (5 bases). Between the trimmed V and J ends, which lost 4 bases and 7 bases, there was a span of 18 bases. The germline gives CDR1 SGHRS, CDR2 YFSETQ. The CDR3 is 15 amino acids. The CDR3 bases are TGCGCCAGCAGCGTTGACAGCAACAATGGACAGCCCCAGCATTTT. This codes for CASSVDSNNGQPQHF.

The gene calls are TRBV11-2 and TRBJ2-7; TRBD2 aligns across 8 bases. This CDR3 region has 12 residues. Per the germline V gene, CDR1 is SGHAT and CDR2 is FQNNGV. V gave up 5 bases and J gave up 6 bases; unmatched junction bases: 3. CDR3 in amino acids: CASSGLAGEQYF. CDR3 coding DNA: TGTGCCAGCAGCGGACTAGCTGGCGAGCAGTACTTC. Filled out from reference TRBV11-2 and TRBJ2-7, the complete variable domain reads EAGVAQSPRYKIIEKRQSVAFWCNPISGHATLYWYQQILGQGPKLLIQFQNNGVVDDSQLPKDRFSAERLKGVDSTLKIQPAKLEDSAVYLCASSGLAGEQYFGPGTRLTVT.

V and J are TRBV5-4 and TRBJ1-1, with D uncertain. The CDR3 runs 13 residues. CDR1 is SGHNT and CDR2 is YYREEE in the germline V gene (reference sequence). The ends were cut back, 0 bases at V and 1 base at J, with 4 bases in the middle. As DNA, the CDR3 is TGTGCCAGCAGCTTGGAGCAGAACACTGAAGCTTTCTTT. This gives the protein CASSLEQNTEAFF.